This T cell receptor (beta chain) was identified in a study of blood T cells in healthy people across ages. This CDR3 has 14 amino acids. With 1 base removed from V and 7 bases from J, the gap between germline ends came to 12 bases. Looked up from germline, CDR1 is SGHTS and CDR2 is YDEGEE. This clonotype was observed a few times. With a J-beta primer mix and a sample-barcoded 5' primer, a second PCR ran 7 to 11 cycles. In TCRdb, the 5' RACE reads were re-called with MiXCR into one record per CDR3 protein. The sample gives some 290,000 distinct CDR3 sequences, about 25% of which show up once; over 25% is in the top ten. The donors, aged roughly 6 to 95, were healthy Caucasians from Russia.

This chain joins TRBV5-8 and TRBJ1-5; possibly TRBD1 for D (5 bases). This clonotype was sampled from a woman in her seventies in good health. Material for sequencing was blood. The CDR3 sequence is CASSLRGAGQPQHF. CDR3 bases: TGTGCCAGCAGCTTGAGAGGGGCAGGCCAGCCCCAGCATTTT.